The rows below give T cell receptor beta chains drawn from one sample of a study of T cells in localized non-small cell lung cancer. Method: immunoSEQ multiplex PCR; TCRdb's copy keeps in-frame clones and lacks some. Of fewer than 100,000 clones listed, approximately 90% are singletons. This sample comprised peripheral blood, obtained before any cancer treatment. These receptor sequences come from a man aged 35-75 years with stage I squamous cell lung carcinoma. The CDR3 runs from the conserved cysteine through the conserved F or W. D genes are given only for firm matches. Size is stated for part of the rows, as once, few or many counts, or as a class when the clone is expanded.

v_call: TRBV11-2; clone_size: NA; j_call: TRBJ2-5; d_call: NA; cdr3_aa: CASSRLTVRETQYF
v_call: TRBV18; clone_size: NA; j_call: TRBJ2-7; d_call: NA; cdr3_aa: CASSEGPGVGSYEQYF
v_call: TRBV5-4; clone_size: few; j_call: TRBJ2-5; d_call: TRBD1; cdr3_aa: CASSPRQGSQETQYF
v_call: TRBV18; clone_size: NA; j_call: TRBJ2-1; d_call: NA; cdr3_aa: CASSLAASYNEQFF
v_call: TRBV7-3; clone_size: NA; j_call: TRBJ1-3; d_call: TRBD1; cdr3_aa: CASSRDRGFGNTIYF
v_call: TRBV5-8; clone_size: NA; j_call: TRBJ1-4; d_call: NA; cdr3_aa: CASSLPVEKLFF
v_call: TRBV7-9; clone_size: NA; j_call: TRBJ2-7; d_call: NA; cdr3_aa: CASSSRRGDGNHEQYF
v_call: TRBV5-6; clone_size: NA; j_call: TRBJ1-3; d_call: NA; cdr3_aa: CASSLSPGTGNTIYF
v_call: TRBV6-1; clone_size: NA; j_call: TRBJ2-5; d_call: NA; cdr3_aa: CASIGQDLIGTQYF
v_call: TRBV27; clone_size: NA; j_call: TRBJ2-2; d_call: TRBD1; cdr3_aa: CASSPRTGSGELFF
v_call: TRBV7-9; clone_size: NA; j_call: TRBJ2-1; d_call: NA; cdr3_aa: CASSSPFYNEQFF
v_call: TRBV6-1; clone_size: NA; j_call: TRBJ1-5; d_call: NA; cdr3_aa: CASSAPLTNTHQPQHF
v_call: TRBV27; clone_size: NA; j_call: TRBJ1-1; d_call: NA; cdr3_aa: CASRNGGKQGLMNTEAFF
v_call: TRBV15; clone_size: NA; j_call: TRBJ2-1; d_call: TRBD2; cdr3_aa: CATSRERASGGARNEQFF